Following are 20 T cell receptor beta chains from one sample sequenced in a study. TCRdb re-analysed the 5' RACE reads in MiXCR, keeping a single row per CDR3 protein. The sample includes approximately 60,000 distinct CDR3 sequences, about 28% of them seen just once. Source material: tumor-infiltrating memory CD4+ T cells sorted from the breast tumor. The subset denotes: memory CD4+ T cells, CD4+CD45RO+CD25-. The source is a female donor with breast cancer.

The V gene is TRBV18, the J gene TRBJ1-1; no clear D gene. This CDR3 spans 13 amino acids. Germline CDR1 KGHSH, CDR2 LQKENI. V was clipped by 3 bases and J by 4 bases, with 9 bases between them. CDR3 protein: CASSPIAITEAFF. The CDR3 DNA is TGTGCCAGCTCACCGATCGCAATCACTGAAGCTTTCTTT.

In its sample, this clonotype was seen a few times. This chain uses TRBV28 with TRBJ2-5; D is uncertain. Per the germline V gene, CDR1 is MDHEN and CDR2 is SYDVKM. The V and J ends lost 8 bases and 5 bases respectively, with 15 bases between them. CDR3 length: 13 residues. CDR3 loop: CASLTPQGETQYF. For the CDR3, the DNA is TGTGCCAGCTTAACACCCCAAGGGGAGACCCAGTACTTC. Looking up the rest from reference TRBV28 and TRBJ2-5 gives the full variable domain: DVKVTQSSRYLVKRTGEKVFLECVQDMDHENMFWYRQDPGLGLRLIYFSYDVKMKEKGDIPEGYSVSREKKERFSLILESASTNQTSMYLCASLTPQGETQYFGPGTRLLVL.

The chain employs TRBV5-1 and TRBJ2-2, with 8 bases aligning to TRBD2. In germline, CDR1 is SGHRS, CDR2 YFSETQ. The V segment lost 3 bases and the J segment 3 bases; nucleotides outside the gene matches: 4. CDR3 length equals 15 residues. CDR3 residues: CASSSGAGDTGELFF. The CDR3 DNA follows: TGCGCCAGCAGCTCGGGAGCGGGAGACACCGGGGAGCTGTTTTTT.

This chain links TRBV7-3 with TRBJ2-5, with D uncertain. Germline CDR1 reads SGHTA; CDR2 reads FQGTGA. The germline V and J ends were trimmed by 5 bases and 3 bases, with 10 bases remaining between them. This CDR3 contains 13 residues. CDR3 loop: CASSPQDKETQYF. The DNA of the CDR3 is TGTGCCAGCAGCCCCCAGGATAAAGAGACCCAGTACTTC.

This clonotype was detected many times. The rearrangement uses TRBV5-1 and TRBJ2-2, with D possibly matching TRBD1 (5 bases). The CDR3 has 13 amino acids. Deletions cut 4 bases from V and 4 bases from J, with 8 bases between. The germline gives CDR1 SGHRS, CDR2 YFSETQ. CDR3: CASSARVTGELFF. CDR3 bases: TGCGCCAGCAGCGCCAGGGTCACCGGGGAGCTGTTTTTT.

The rearrangement uses TRBV5-1 and TRBJ2-1, with D unresolved. V was cut by 3 bases and J by 8 bases, with 18 bases left in between. This CDR3 comprises 15 residues. Per the germline V gene, CDR1 is SGHRS and CDR2 is YFSETQ. The CDR3 DNA reads TGCGCCAGCAGCTCCAAACATTCGACCGCCGATGAGCAGTTCTTC. It encodes CASSSKHSTADEQFF. Full variable domain (remainder filled in from reference TRBV5-1 and TRBJ2-1): KAGVTQTPRYLIKTRGQQVTLSCSPISGHRSVSWYQQTPGQGLQFLFEYFSETQRNKGNFPGRFSGRQFSNSRSEMNVSTLELGDSALYLCASSSKHSTADEQFFGPGTRLTVL.

This sequence joins TRBV9 and TRBJ2-5, with D perhaps TRBD1 (7 bases). CDR1 and CDR2 from the germline V gene are SGDLS and YYNGEE. Trimming removed 6 bases from V and 1 base from J, with 16 bases in between. CDR3 length equals 15 residues. CDR3 in amino acids: CASNQGQGGQETQYF. CDR3 nucleotides: TGTGCCAGCAATCAGGGGCAGGGGGGCCAAGAGACCCAGTACTTC.

The V gene is TRBV7-8, the J gene TRBJ1-5; D is uncertain. The CDR3 is 13 amino acids. Trimming left V 4 bases short and J 5 bases short, with 9 bases between. Per germline, CDR1 SGHVS and CDR2 FQNEAQ. Here the CDR3 reads CASSSTFYQPQHF. The CDR3 bases are TGTGCCAGCAGCTCAACCTTCTATCAGCCCCAGCATTTT.

The chain carries TRBV6-6 and TRBJ1-1; D not certain. Per the germline V gene, CDR1 is MNHNY and CDR2 is SVGAGI (reference sequence). The CDR3 length is 14 residues. V was cut by 2 bases and J by 3 bases, with 10 bases left in between. CDR3 in amino acids: CASSYSPRDTEAFF. In DNA form, the CDR3 reads TGTGCCAGCAGTTACAGCCCTAGGGACACTGAAGCTTTCTTT.

The table lists this clonotype with a few counts. This chain joins TRBV5-5 and TRBJ1-5, with 8 positions matching TRBD1. V trimming: 4 bases; J trimming: 4 bases; junction bases outside the gene matches: 7. CDR3 size: 15 residues. Germline V gene data show CDR1 as SGHKS and CDR2 as YYEKEE (reference sequence). The CDR3 coding sequence is TGTGCCAGCAGCATCCGGACAGGGATGAATCAGCCCCAGCATTTT. Encoded protein: CASSIRTGMNQPQHF.

This clonotype came up many times. This chain joins TRBV7-9 and TRBJ1-2, with 8 bases that match TRBD1. From germline, CDR1 is SEHNR and CDR2 FQNEAQ (reference sequence). This CDR3 comprises 16 residues. J lost 4 bases, V lost 6 bases, and 13 bases had no gene match. The CDR3 DNA is TGTGCCAGCAGAAGTCAGGGGGCGGTGGGAACCTATGGCTACACCTTC. Protein: CASRSQGAVGTYGYTF.

Regarding this clonotype: One end of the junction fails to match germline, which may point to a read error. This chain links TRBV5-5 with TRBJ1-2; 12 bases match TRBD1. Germline V lookup: CDR1 SGHKS, CDR2 YYEKEE (reference sequence). The CDR3 is 14 amino acids. The CDR3 protein is CTSSPGQGARGYTF. Written as DNA, the CDR3 is TGTACCAGCAGCCCGGGACAGGGGGCGCGGGGCTACACCTTC.

This clonotype was found a few times. The genes are TRBV7-9 and TRBJ1-1, with TRBD1 as a possible D gene (5 bases). V was trimmed by 8 bases and J by 6 bases, leaving 16 bases between them. Looked up from germline, CDR1 is SEHNR and CDR2 is FQNEAQ (reference sequence). The CDR3 covers 13 residues. The CDR3 region is CASSTYGGAEAFF. CDR3 DNA: TGTGCCAGCTCCACATACGGAGGGGCTGAAGCTTTCTTT.

This clonotype was seen only a few times. The junction departs from germline at one end; a sequencing error may be responsible. The chain has TRBV7-7 and TRBJ2-5, with D perhaps TRBD1 or TRBD2 (5 bases each). CDR1 is SSHAT, CDR2 FNYEAQ, per germline (reference sequence). The CDR3 runs to 13 residues. CDR3 residues: CASSFWGTETQYF. CDR3 coding DNA: TGTGCTAGCAGCTTTTGGGGGACGGAGACCCAGTACTTC.

The chain carries TRBV6-1 and TRBJ1-4, with D unclear. The V gene's germline CDR1 is MNHNS and CDR2 SASEGT. V was clipped by 4 bases and J by 5 bases, with 8 bases between them. This CDR3 contains 13 residues. CDR3 sequence: CASSVSLNEKLFF. The CDR3 DNA reads as TGTGCCAGCAGTGTCTCGTTGAATGAAAAACTGTTTTTT.

The V and J genes are TRBV7-2 and TRBJ2-5, with TRBD2 identical over 9 bases. The CDR3 is 15 amino acids. Germline lookup yields CDR1 SGHTA and CDR2 FQGNSA. The V and J ends lost 1 base and 0 bases, in that order; junction bases with no gene match: 0. The CDR3 sequence is CASSLVAGDQETQYF. CDR3 nucleotide sequence: TGTGCCAGCAGCTTAGTAGCGGGGGACCAAGAGACCCAGTACTTC.

This clonotype was seen only a few times. The chain recombines TRBV12-3 or TRBV12-4 with TRBJ2-2; D is unclear. The V and J ends lost 7 bases and 1 base respectively, with 4 bases between them. This CDR3 has 12 residues. The CDR3 here is CASKENTGELFF. CDR3 bases: TGTGCCAGCAAGGAGAACACCGGGGAGCTGTTTTTT.

This clonotype was counted at least ten times. The chain combines TRBV20-1 with TRBJ2-7; the match to TRBD1 covers 9 bases. The CDR3 length is 14 residues. CDR1 DFQATT and CDR2 SNEGSKA come from the germline V gene (reference sequence). V dropped 4 bases and J dropped 2; count of bases not matched to a gene: 6. The CDR3 coding sequence is TGCAGTGCTAAACGGACAGGGGAAGCCTACGAGCAGTACTTC. Its translation is CSAKRTGEAYEQYF.

This chain connects TRBV29-1 to TRBJ2-7; tentatively, D is TRBD1 (5 bases). Germline V gene data show CDR1 as SQVTM and CDR2 as ANQGSEA. V dropped 7 bases and J dropped 4 bases, with 23 bases sitting between them. CDR3 size: 15 residues. CDR3 bases: TGCAGCGCCCGAAAGGGTGGGGCTCCCGGTTACGAGCAGTACTTC. Translating gives CSARKGGAPGYEQYF.

V is TRBV28 and J is TRBJ2-3; 9 nucleotides align to TRBD2. After removal of 5 bases from V and 2 bases from J, the junction contained 5 bases not matched to a gene. Germline lookup yields CDR1 MDHEN and CDR2 SYDVKM. This CDR3 has 15 residues. Written as DNA, the CDR3 is TGTGCCAGCAGTGGAGCGGGAGGAAACACAGATACGCAGTATTTT. This translates into CASSGAGGNTDTQYF. Based on the CDR3 plus reference TRBV28 and TRBJ2-3, the full variable domain is DVKVTQSSRYLVKRTGEKVFLECVQDMDHENMFWYRQDPGLGLRLIYFSYDVKMKEKGDIPEGYSVSREKKERFSLILESASTNQTSMYLCASSGAGGNTDTQYFGPGTRLTVL.